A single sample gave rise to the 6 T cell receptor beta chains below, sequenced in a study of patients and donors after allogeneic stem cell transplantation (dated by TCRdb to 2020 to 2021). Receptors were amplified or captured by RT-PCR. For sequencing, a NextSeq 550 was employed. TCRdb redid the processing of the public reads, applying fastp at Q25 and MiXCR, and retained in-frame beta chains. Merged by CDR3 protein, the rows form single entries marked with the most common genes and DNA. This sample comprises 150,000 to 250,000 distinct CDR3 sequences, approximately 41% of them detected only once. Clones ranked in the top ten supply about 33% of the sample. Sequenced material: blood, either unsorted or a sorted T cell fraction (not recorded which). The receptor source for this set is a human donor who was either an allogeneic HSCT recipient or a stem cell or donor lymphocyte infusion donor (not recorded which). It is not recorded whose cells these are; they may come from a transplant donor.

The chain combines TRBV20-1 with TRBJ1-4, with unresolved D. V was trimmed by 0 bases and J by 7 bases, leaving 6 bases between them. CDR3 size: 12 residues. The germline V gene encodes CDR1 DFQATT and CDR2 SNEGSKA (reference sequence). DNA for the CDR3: TGCAGTGCTAGAGACGACGGTGAAAAACTGTTTTTT. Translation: CSARDDGEKLFF.

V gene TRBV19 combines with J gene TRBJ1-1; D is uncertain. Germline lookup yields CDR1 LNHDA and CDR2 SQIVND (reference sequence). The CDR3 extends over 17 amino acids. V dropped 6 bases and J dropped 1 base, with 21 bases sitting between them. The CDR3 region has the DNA TGTGCCAGTAGGCTCACACCGGGATCCCTGGGGAACACTGAAGCTTTCTTT. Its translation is CASRLTPGSLGNTEAFF.

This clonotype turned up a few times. CDR3: CASSETGHGSPLHF. The CDR3 DNA follows: TGTGCCAGCAGCGAGACAGGGCATGGTTCACCCCTCCACTTT. This rearrangement joins TRBV9 to TRBJ1-6, with TRBD1 matching over 7 bases. This CDR3 has 14 amino acids. Germline values: CDR1 SGDLS, CDR2 YYNGEE. V lost 3 bases and J lost 9; bases outside the gene matches: 6.

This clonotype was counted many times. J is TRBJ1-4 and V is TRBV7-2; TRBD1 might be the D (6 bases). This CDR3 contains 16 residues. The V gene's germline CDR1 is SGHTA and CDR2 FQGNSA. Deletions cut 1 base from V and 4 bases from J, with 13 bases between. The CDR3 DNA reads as TGTGCCAGCAGCTTAGAGGTGACAGGCTATAATGAAAAACTGTTTTTT. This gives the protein CASSLEVTGYNEKLFF.

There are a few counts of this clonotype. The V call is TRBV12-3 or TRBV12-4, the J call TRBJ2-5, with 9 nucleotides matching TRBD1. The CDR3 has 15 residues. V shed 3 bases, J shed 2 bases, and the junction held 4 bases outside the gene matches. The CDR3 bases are TGTGCCAGCAGTTTTATTGGGACAGGGCAAGAGACCCAGTACTTC. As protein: CASSFIGTGQETQYF.

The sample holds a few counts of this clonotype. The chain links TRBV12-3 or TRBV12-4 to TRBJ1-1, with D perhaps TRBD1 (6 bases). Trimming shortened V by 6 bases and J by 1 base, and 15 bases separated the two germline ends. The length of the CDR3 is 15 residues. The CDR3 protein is CASSPLQGWNTEAFF. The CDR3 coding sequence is TGTGCCAGCAGCCCACTCCAGGGGTGGAACACTGAAGCTTTCTTT.